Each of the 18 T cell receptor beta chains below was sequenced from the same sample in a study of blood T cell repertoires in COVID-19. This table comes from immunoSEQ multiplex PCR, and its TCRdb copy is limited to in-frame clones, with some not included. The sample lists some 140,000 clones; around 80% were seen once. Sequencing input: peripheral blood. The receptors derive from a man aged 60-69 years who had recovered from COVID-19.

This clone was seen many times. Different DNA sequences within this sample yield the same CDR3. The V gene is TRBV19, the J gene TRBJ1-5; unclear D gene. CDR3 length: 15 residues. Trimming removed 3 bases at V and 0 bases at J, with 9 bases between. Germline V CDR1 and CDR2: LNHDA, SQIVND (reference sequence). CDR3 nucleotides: TGTGCCAGTAGTATTTCTCCTTATAGCAATCAGCCCCAGCATTTT. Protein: CASSISPYSNQPQHF.

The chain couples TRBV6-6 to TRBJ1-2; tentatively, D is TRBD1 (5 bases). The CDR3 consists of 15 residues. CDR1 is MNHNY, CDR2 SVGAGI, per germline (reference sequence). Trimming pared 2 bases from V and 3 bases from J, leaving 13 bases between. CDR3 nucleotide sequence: TGTGCCAGCAGTTACACGGATGGGGGGGACTATGGCTACACCTTC. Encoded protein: CASSYTDGGDYGYTF.

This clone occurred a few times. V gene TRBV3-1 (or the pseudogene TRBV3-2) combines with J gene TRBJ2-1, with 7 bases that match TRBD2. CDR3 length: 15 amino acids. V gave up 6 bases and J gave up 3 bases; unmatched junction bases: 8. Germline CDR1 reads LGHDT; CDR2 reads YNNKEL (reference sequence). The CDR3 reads CASRRGAGLYNEQFF. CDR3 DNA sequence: TGTGCCAGCAGGAGAGGAGCGGGGCTCTACAATGAGCAGTTCTTC.

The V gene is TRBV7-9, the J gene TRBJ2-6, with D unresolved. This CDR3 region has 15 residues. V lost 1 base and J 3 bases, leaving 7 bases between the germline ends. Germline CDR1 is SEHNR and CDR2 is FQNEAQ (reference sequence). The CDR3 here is CASSLDSSGANVLTF. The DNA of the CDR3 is TGTGCCAGCAGCTTAGACTCTAGTGGGGCCAACGTCCTGACTTTC.

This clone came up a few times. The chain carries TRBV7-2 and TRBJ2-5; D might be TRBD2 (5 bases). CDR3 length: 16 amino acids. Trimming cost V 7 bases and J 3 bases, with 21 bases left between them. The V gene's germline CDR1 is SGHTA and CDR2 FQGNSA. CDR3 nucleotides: TGTGCCAGCACCTACTCTATTGGACTCCCCGAAGAGACCCAGTACTTC. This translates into CASTYSIGLPEETQYF.

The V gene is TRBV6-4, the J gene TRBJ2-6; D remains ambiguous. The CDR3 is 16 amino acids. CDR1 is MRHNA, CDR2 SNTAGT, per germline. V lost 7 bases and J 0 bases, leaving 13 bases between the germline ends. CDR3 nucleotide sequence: TGTGCCAGCACCGCTGACGGCGGCTCTGGGGCCAACGTCCTGACTTTC. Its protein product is CASTADGGSGANVLTF.

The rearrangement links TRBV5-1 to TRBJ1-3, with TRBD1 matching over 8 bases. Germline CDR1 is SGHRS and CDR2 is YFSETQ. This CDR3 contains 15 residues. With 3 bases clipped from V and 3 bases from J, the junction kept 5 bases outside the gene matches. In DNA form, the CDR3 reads TGCGCCAGCAGCTCGATGACAGGGGTTGGAAACACCATATATTTT. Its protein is CASSSMTGVGNTIYF. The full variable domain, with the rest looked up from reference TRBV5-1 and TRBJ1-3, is KAGVTQTPRYLIKTRGQQVTLSCSPISGHRSVSWYQQTPGQGLQFLFEYFSETQRNKGNFPGRFSGRQFSNSRSEMNVSTLELGDSALYLCASSSMTGVGNTIYFGEGSWLTVV.

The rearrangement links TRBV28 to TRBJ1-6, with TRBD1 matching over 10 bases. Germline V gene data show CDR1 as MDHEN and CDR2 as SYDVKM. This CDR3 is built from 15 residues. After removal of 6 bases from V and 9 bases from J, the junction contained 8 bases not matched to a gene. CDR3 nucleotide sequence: TGTGCCAGCAGCGGGACAGGGGCCTTGGGTTCACCCCTCCACTTT. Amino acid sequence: CASSGTGALGSPLHF.

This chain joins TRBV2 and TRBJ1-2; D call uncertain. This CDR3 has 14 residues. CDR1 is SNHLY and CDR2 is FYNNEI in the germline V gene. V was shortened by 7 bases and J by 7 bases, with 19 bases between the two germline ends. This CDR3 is CASIQWATGIGYTF. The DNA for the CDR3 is TGTGCCAGCATCCAATGGGCGACGGGGATTGGCTACACCTTC. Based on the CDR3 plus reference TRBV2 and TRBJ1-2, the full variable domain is EPEVTQTPSHQVTQMGQEVILRCVPISNHLYFYWYRQILGQKVEFLVSFYNNEISEKSEIFDDQFSVERPDGSNFTLKIRSTKLEDSAMYFCASIQWATGIGYTFGSGTRLTVV.

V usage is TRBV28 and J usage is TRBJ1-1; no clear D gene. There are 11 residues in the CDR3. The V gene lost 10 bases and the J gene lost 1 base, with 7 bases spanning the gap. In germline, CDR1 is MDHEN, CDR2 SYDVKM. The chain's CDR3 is CATEGNTEAFF. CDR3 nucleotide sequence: TGTGCCACAGAGGGGAACACTGAAGCTTTCTTT.

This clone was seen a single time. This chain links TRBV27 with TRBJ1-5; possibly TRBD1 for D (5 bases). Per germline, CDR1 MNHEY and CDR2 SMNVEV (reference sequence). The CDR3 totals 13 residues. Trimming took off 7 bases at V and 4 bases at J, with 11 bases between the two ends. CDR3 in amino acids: CASKQTVNQPQHF. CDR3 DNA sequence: TGTGCCAGCAAGCAGACAGTAAATCAGCCCCAGCATTTT.

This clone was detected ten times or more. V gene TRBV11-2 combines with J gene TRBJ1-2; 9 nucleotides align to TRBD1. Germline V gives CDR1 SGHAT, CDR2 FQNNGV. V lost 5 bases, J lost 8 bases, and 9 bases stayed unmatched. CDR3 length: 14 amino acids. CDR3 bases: TGTGCCAGCAGCGCCTCGGGACAGGGTGGAGGCTACACCTTC. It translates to CASSASGQGGGYTF.

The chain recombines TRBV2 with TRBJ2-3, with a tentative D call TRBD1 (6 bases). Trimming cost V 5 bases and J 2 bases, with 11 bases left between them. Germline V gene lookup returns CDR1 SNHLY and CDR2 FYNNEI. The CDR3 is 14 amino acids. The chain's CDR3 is CASSWAGATDTQYF. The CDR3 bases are TGTGCCAGCAGTTGGGCAGGGGCCACAGATACGCAGTATTTT.

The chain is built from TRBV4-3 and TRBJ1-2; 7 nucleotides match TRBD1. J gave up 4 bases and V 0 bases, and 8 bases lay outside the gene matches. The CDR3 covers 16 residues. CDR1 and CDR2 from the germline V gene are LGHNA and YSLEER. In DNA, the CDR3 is TGCGCCAGCAGCCAAGATCCGAACTCAGGGGGCTATGGCTACACCTTC. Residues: CASSQDPNSGGYGYTF.

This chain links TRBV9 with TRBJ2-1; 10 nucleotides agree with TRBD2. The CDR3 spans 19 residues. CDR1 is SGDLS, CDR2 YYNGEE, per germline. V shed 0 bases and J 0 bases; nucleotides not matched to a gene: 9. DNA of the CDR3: TGTGCCAGCAGCGTAGATTTTTGGGCTAGCGGGAGCTCCTACAATGAGCAGTTCTTC. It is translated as CASSVDFWASGSSYNEQFF.

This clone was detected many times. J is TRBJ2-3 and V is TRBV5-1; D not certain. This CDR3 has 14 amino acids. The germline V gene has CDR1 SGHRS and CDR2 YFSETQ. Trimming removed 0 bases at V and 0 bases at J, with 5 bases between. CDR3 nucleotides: TGCGCCAGCAGCTTGGACTCGAGCACAGATACGCAGTATTTT. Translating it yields CASSLDSSTDTQYF. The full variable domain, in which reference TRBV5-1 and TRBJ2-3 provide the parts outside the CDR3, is KAGVTQTPRYLIKTRGQQVTLSCSPISGHRSVSWYQQTPGQGLQFLFEYFSETQRNKGNFPGRFSGRQFSNSRSEMNVSTLELGDSALYLCASSLDSSTDTQYFGPGTRLTVL.

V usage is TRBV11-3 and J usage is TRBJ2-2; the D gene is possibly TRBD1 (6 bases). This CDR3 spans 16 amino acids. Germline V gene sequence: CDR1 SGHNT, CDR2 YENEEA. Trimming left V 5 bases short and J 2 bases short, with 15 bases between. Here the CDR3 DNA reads TGTGCCAGCAGCCCCGGCCCTGGGGGCAACACCGGGGAGCTGTTTTTT. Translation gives CASSPGPGGNTGELFF.

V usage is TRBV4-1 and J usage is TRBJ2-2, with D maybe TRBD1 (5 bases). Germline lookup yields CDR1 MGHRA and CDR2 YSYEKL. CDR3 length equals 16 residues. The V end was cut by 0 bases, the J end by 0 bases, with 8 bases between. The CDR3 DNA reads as TGCGCCAGCAGCCAAGATAAACAGGCGAACACCGGGGAGCTGTTTTTT. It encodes CASSQDKQANTGELFF.